These 2 T cell receptor beta chains were sequenced from one sample in a study of blood T cell repertoires in COVID-19. The data were produced by immunoSEQ multiplex PCR, yet TCRdb's version contains in-frame clones alone and is incomplete. The data contain roughly 120,000 clones, 55% to 75% of them singletons. Input material: peripheral blood. These receptors were obtained from a human donor with acute or convalescent COVID-19. The donor label of this sample is uncertain.

This clone showed up just once. V gene TRBV11-1 combines with J gene TRBJ2-1; 11 nucleotides line up with TRBD2. V shed 8 bases, J shed 4 bases, and the junction held 10 bases outside the gene matches. This CDR3 contains 16 residues. Germline V CDR1 and CDR2: SGHAT, FQDESV (reference sequence). CDR3 protein: CASGRTSGGYYNEQFF. CDR3 in DNA: TGTGCCAGCGGACGAACTAGCGGGGGTTATTACAATGAGCAGTTCTTC.

The V gene is TRBV6-4, the J gene TRBJ2-6; D might be TRBD2 (6 bases). There are 16 residues in the CDR3. V lost 2 bases and J 4 bases, leaving 12 bases between the germline ends. The germline gives CDR1 MRHNA, CDR2 SNTAGT. The CDR3 loop reads CASSDGGGAGANVLTF. CDR3 sequence (DNA): TGTGCCAGCAGTGACGGAGGAGGGGCCGGGGCCAACGTCCTGACTTTC.